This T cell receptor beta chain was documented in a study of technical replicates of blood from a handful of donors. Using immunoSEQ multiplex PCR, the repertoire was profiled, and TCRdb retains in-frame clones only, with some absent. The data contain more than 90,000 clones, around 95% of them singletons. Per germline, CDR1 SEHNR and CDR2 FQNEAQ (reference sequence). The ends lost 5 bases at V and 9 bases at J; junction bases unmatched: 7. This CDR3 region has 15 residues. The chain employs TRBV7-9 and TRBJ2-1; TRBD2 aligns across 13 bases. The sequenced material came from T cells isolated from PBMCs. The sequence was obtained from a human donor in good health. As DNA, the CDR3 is TGTGCCAGCAGCCCGAGTGGACTAGCGGGAGTTGAGCAGTTCTTC. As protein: CASSPSGLAGVEQFF.